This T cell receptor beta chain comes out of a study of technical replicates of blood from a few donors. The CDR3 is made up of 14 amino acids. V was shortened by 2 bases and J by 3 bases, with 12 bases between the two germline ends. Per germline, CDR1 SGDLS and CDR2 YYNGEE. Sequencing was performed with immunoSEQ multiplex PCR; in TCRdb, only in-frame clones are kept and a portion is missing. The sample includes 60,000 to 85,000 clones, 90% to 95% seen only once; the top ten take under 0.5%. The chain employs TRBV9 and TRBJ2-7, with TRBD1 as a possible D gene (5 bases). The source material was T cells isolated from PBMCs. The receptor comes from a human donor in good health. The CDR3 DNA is TGTGCCAGCAGCGTTGACAGCCGGATCTACGAGCAGTACTTC. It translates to CASSVDSRIYEQYF.